Reported below is one TCR beta chain. Its antigen remains unidentified. In TCRdb, the reads were re-called with MiXCR into one record per CDR3 protein. The repertoire holds a few hundred thousand distinct CDR3 sequences, roughly 43% seen once, with about 41% in the top ten. CDR3 length equals 13 residues. The germline gives CDR1 SNHLY, CDR2 FYNNEI. Germline trimming cut 6 bases from V and 7 bases from J; bases unmatched to any gene: 8. This record belongs to a study of T cell repertoires in cytomegalovirus infection. Study at large: CMV epitopes, recently identified HLA-C-restricted and well-studied HLA-B-restricted, were used. Public TCR beta signatures were indicative of both CMV infection and a matching HLA type. General study points: HLA-C-restricted, CMV-specific TCR beta clonotypes were dominant ex vivo.

The sequencing here drew on cultured PBMCs, taken from culture after CMV antigen stimulation. The TCR comes from a human donor in good health (CMV status not recorded). Some clones in this sample may be carry-over from other donors' samples. The chain joins TRBV2 to TRBJ1-2; 7 positions agree with TRBD1. CDR3 bases: TGTGCCAGCAGGACGGACAGGTCCCTTGGCTACACCTTC. Translating gives CASRTDRSLGYTF.